Below are 30 T cell receptor beta chains sequenced from a single sample in a study of graft-versus-host responses after intestinal transplantation. The data were produced by immunoSEQ multiplex PCR, yet TCRdb's version contains in-frame clones alone and is incomplete. The sample records over 65,000 clones, approximately 90% being singletons. These receptors are not linked to any known antigen. This sample comprised unstimulated CD8+ T cells sorted from spleen or lymph node cells, obtained before transplant. The receptor source for this set is a human donor who was the organ donor for an intestinal transplant.

The rearrangement links TRBV16 to TRBJ2-1, with TRBD1 matching over 9 bases. Germline V lookup: CDR1 KGHSY, CDR2 FQNENV. After removal of 4 bases from V and 8 bases from J, the junction contained 15 bases not matched to a gene. This CDR3 region has 17 residues. Here the CDR3 reads CASSPITGTGLVDEQFF. Here the CDR3 DNA reads TGTGCCAGCAGCCCAATAACCGGGACAGGGTTAGTCGATGAGCAGTTCTTC. Combining the CDR3 with reference TRBV16 and TRBJ2-1 gives the whole variable domain GEEVAQTPKHLVRGEGQKAKLYCAPIKGHSYVFWYQQVLKNEFKFLISFQNENVFDETGMPKERFSAKCLPNSPCSLEIQATKLEDSAVYFCASSPITGTGLVDEQFFGPGTRLTVL.

Points on this clone: At one end the junction does not follow the germline gene, possibly because of a read error. Within the sample, other DNA sequences also encode this same CDR3. The chain joins TRBV7-3 to TRBJ2-3; 13 bases agree with TRBD2. Looked up from germline, CDR1 is SGHTA and CDR2 is FQGTGA. This CDR3 spans 18 amino acids. This chain's CDR3 is CASSANPGLAGLADTQYF. CDR3 DNA sequence: TGCGCCAGCAGCGCCAACCCGGGACTAGCGGGACTGGCAGATACGCAGTATTTT.

This clone was counted a single time. This chain uses TRBV9 with TRBJ1-6, with a weak D call TRBD1 (5 bases). The CDR3 has 16 residues. V lost 1 base to trimming and J lost 10 bases, with 18 bases between them. Germline values: CDR1 SGDLS, CDR2 YYNGEE. CDR3 protein: CASSVWGTKGRSPLHF. As DNA, the CDR3 is TGTGCCAGCAGCGTATGGGGGACCAAAGGGAGATCACCCCTCCACTTT.

The rearrangement joins TRBV15 to TRBJ2-3, with 8 positions matching TRBD2. CDR3 length: 19 residues. V trimming: 9 bases; J trimming: 3 bases; junction bases outside the gene matches: 23. The V gene's germline CDR1 is LNHNV and CDR2 YYDKDF (reference sequence). CDR3 loop: CATEDKMQNKAGVTDTQYF. CDR3 in DNA: TGTGCCACAGAGGACAAAATGCAAAACAAAGCGGGAGTGACAGATACGCAGTATTTT.

This chain joins TRBV7-9 and TRBJ2-1; either TRBD1 or TRBD2 may supply D (5 bases each). The CDR3 contains 16 residues. V shed 5 bases and J shed 5 bases, with 19 bases lying between them. Germline CDR1 reads SEHNR; CDR2 reads FQNEAQ (reference sequence). DNA for the CDR3: TGTGCCAGCAGCCAATCGGGACGGTTTTACGACAATGAGCAGTTCTTC. Its protein product is CASSQSGRFYDNEQFF.

The genes are TRBV2 and TRBJ1-4; TRBD1 matches at 7 bases. Germline V CDR1 and CDR2: SNHLY, FYNNEI. The CDR3 loop spans 16 amino acids. V shed 6 bases and J 4 bases; nucleotides not matched to a gene: 11. The CDR3 bases are TGTGCCAGCAGACGACCGGGACAGAGCAATAATGAAAAACTGTTTTTT. Its translation: CASRRPGQSNNEKLFF.

The rearrangement uses TRBV19 and TRBJ2-5; 7 bases are shared with TRBD1. The J call could be wrong; TRBJ2-7 is a better fit for the DNA end. The length of the CDR3 is 15 residues. Germline V gene lookup returns CDR1 LNHDA and CDR2 SQIVND (reference sequence). The CDR3 region is CASSIPTGDQYEQYF. CDR3 sequence (DNA): TGTGCCAGTAGTATCCCAACAGGGGATCAATACGAGCAGTACTTC.

This clone was counted only a few times. The chain links TRBV6-1 to TRBJ2-7; no clear D gene. Trimming took off 1 base at V and 0 bases at J, with 13 bases between the two ends. Germline V gene sequence: CDR1 MNHNS, CDR2 SASEGT. CDR3 length equals 16 residues. In DNA form, the CDR3 reads TGTGCCAGCAGTGAAGTAGTGGCAGTGAGCTCCTACGAGCAGTACTTC. As protein: CASSEVVAVSSYEQYF.

This clone was observed a single time. The rearrangement uses TRBV6-5 and TRBJ2-7; a possible D gene is TRBD2 (5 bases). Germline V lookup: CDR1 MNHEY, CDR2 SVGAGI. Trimming pared 4 bases from V and 1 base from J, leaving 11 bases between. The CDR3 runs 14 residues. Here the CDR3 reads CASSWTGSSYEQYF. The DNA of the CDR3 is TGTGCCAGCAGTTGGACGGGGAGTTCCTACGAGCAGTACTTC.

Here the CDR3 DNA reads TGTGCCAGCAGCTTAGTAGGCAGGGGGTATCAGCCCCAGCATTTT. Translating it yields CASSLVGRGYQPQHF. The chain has TRBV11-3 and TRBJ1-5; 7 bases are a match to TRBD1. Germline CDR1 reads SGHNT; CDR2 reads YENEEA. The CDR3 is 15 amino acids. Unmatched junction bases numbered 5, after V lost 1 base and J lost 5 bases.

The chain employs TRBV6-5 and TRBJ1-5, with D maybe TRBD1 (6 bases). The CDR3 is 14 amino acids. Germline lookup yields CDR1 MNHEY and CDR2 SVGAGI. Trimming took 0 bases from V and 4 from J, leaving 7 bases between them. The DNA of the CDR3 is TGTGCCAGCAGTTACTCGGGGGCAAATCAGCCCCAGCATTTT. This translates into CASSYSGANQPQHF.

The rearrangement uses TRBV7-9 and TRBJ2-3; 9 bases match TRBD2. Germline V gene lookup returns CDR1 SEHNR and CDR2 FQNEAQ (reference sequence). V shed 1 base and J 1 base; nucleotides not matched to a gene: 6. This CDR3 is 17 amino acids long. CDR3 sequence: CASSLGWASGGTDTQYF. For the CDR3, the DNA is TGTGCCAGCAGCTTAGGCTGGGCTAGCGGGGGCACAGATACGCAGTATTTT. The entire variable domain, with the rest obtained from reference TRBV7-9 and TRBJ2-3, is as follows: DTGVSQNPRHKITKRGQNVTFRCDPISEHNRLYWYRQTLGQGPEFLTYFQNEAQLEKSRLLSDRFSAERPKGSFSTLEIQRTEQGDSAMYLCASSLGWASGGTDTQYFGPGTRLTVL.

DNA for the CDR3: TGTGCCAGCAGCTTAGTCGTCAGGGGGCAATATCAGCCCCAGCATTTT. Translated, it gives CASSLVVRGQYQPQHF. The chain links TRBV7-9 to TRBJ1-5, with 8 bases fitting TRBD1. Germline-derived CDR1 and CDR2 are SEHNR and FQNEAQ (reference sequence). The junction had 7 bases not matched to a gene; V was cut back by 1 base and J by 5 bases. The CDR3 has 16 amino acids.

This clone was picked up one time. The chain recombines TRBV27 with TRBJ1-2, with 10 bases matching TRBD1. The J segment lost 5 bases and the V segment lost 6 bases, leaving 3 bases of the junction unmatched. The CDR3 runs 13 residues. Per the germline V gene, CDR1 is MNHEY and CDR2 is SMNVEV (reference sequence). The CDR3 spells CASSWTGGYGYTF. The CDR3 DNA reads as TGTGCCAGCAGCTGGACAGGGGGGTATGGCTACACCTTC.

The J gene is TRBJ1-4, the V gene TRBV11-2, with D possibly being TRBD1 (5 bases). The CDR3 runs to 15 residues. The ends were cut back, 3 bases at V and 11 bases at J, with 19 bases in the middle. Germline V gives CDR1 SGHAT, CDR2 FQNNGV. CDR3 nucleotide sequence: TGTGCCAGCAGCTTTGGTGGGCGGCCCGAGGGGAAACTGTTTTTT. It encodes CASSFGGRPEGKLFF.

The rearrangement links TRBV5-5 to TRBJ2-2, with 9 nucleotides matching TRBD2. Trimming cost V 4 bases and J 4 bases; bases outside gene matches: 11. The V gene's germline CDR1 is SGHKS and CDR2 YYEKEE (reference sequence). This CDR3 region has 17 residues. CDR3: CASSPPGERGATGELFF. DNA for the CDR3: TGTGCCAGCAGCCCACCCGGGGAGCGGGGGGCCACCGGGGAGCTGTTTTTT.

In DNA form, the CDR3 reads TGTGCCAGCAGCCTAGGCGGCACTAGCACAGATACGCAGTATTTT. Translation: CASSLGGTSTDTQYF. The chain employs TRBV14 and TRBJ2-3, with D uncertain. The germline V gene encodes CDR1 SGHDN and CDR2 FVKESK. V lost 4 bases to trimming and J lost 0 bases, with 11 bases between them. The CDR3 has 15 residues.

This clone was picked up one time. This chain links TRBV7-9 with TRBJ1-2; 8 bases agree with TRBD1. The CDR3 spans 16 residues. Germline V gives CDR1 SEHNR, CDR2 FQNEAQ (reference sequence). J gave up 8 bases and V 1 base, and 12 bases lay outside the gene matches. CDR3 region: CASSLEDREVAKGYTF. The CDR3 nucleotides read TGTGCCAGCAGCTTAGAGGACAGGGAGGTCGCCAAAGGCTACACCTTC.

J is TRBJ1-1 and V is TRBV19; tentative D call: TRBD1 (6 bases). The germline V gene encodes CDR1 LNHDA and CDR2 SQIVND (reference sequence). CDR3 length: 13 amino acids. Trimming took 8 bases from V and 5 from J, leaving 15 bases between them. Written as DNA, the CDR3 is TGTGCCAGTCAAGTGGGGGCAGTAACTGAAGCTTTCTTT. Its translation is CASQVGAVTEAFF.

The rearrangement uses TRBV6-5 and TRBJ1-2, with 8 bases lining up with TRBD1. The CDR3 is made up of 13 amino acids. V trimming: 3 bases; J trimming: 6 bases; junction bases outside the gene matches: 3. The V gene's germline CDR1 is MNHEY and CDR2 SVGAGI. The CDR3 protein is CASSYDRGNGYTF. CDR3 nucleotides: TGTGCCAGCAGTTATGACAGGGGAAATGGCTACACCTTC.

This clone appeared a single time. The J gene is TRBJ2-3, the V gene TRBV10-2, with 10 bases that match TRBD2. The CDR3 runs to 16 residues. The junction had 12 bases not matched to a gene; V was cut back by 10 bases and J by 2 bases. The germline gives CDR1 WSHSY, CDR2 SAAADI. DNA for the CDR3: TGCGCCACATCCCCCCTCGGGACTAGCGACACAGATACGCAGTATTTT. Translation gives CATSPLGTSDTDTQYF.

J is TRBJ1-1 and V is TRBV5-4; weak D call: TRBD1 (5 bases). Germline loops: CDR1 SGHNT, CDR2 YYREEE (reference sequence). The CDR3 runs 14 residues. The V end lost 4 bases, the J end lost 0 bases, and 10 bases lay between the germline ends. The CDR3, as DNA: TGTGCCAGCAGCGCCGACAGCCTGAACACTGAAGCTTTCTTT. This sequence encodes CASSADSLNTEAFF.

This clone was seen just once. The rearrangement joins TRBV27 to TRBJ2-1; D possibly corresponds to TRBD2 (5 bases). This CDR3 is built from 13 residues. Germline CDR1 is MNHEY and CDR2 is SMNVEV (reference sequence). V was trimmed by 1 base and J by 10 bases, leaving 11 bases between them. This chain's CDR3 is CASSLLAGPEQFF. CDR3 DNA sequence: TGTGCCAGCAGTTTATTGGCGGGTCCCGAGCAGTTCTTC.

The chain employs TRBV5-1 and TRBJ2-7, with 9 bases identical to TRBD1. The CDR3 consists of 13 residues. The V segment lost 4 bases and the J segment 3 bases; nucleotides outside the gene matches: 2. Germline V gene sequence: CDR1 SGHRS, CDR2 YFSETQ. Here the CDR3 reads CASSTGQGYEQYF. For the CDR3, the DNA is TGCGCCAGCAGCACGGGACAGGGCTACGAGCAGTACTTC.

The CDR3 protein is CASSIKRVTDEQYF. The DNA for the CDR3 is TGTGCCAGCTCTATAAAGCGGGTCACCGACGAGCAGTACTTC. The V and J genes are TRBV6-5 and TRBJ2-7; tentative D call: TRBD2 (6 bases). The CDR3 spans 14 residues. Trimming removed 8 bases at V and 5 bases at J, with 19 bases between. CDR1 and CDR2 from the germline V gene are MNHEY and SVGAGI.

The chain couples TRBV6-5 to TRBJ1-5, with D unclear. The V gene lost 4 bases and the J gene lost 0 bases, with 4 bases spanning the gap. The CDR3 has 13 residues. Per the germline V gene, CDR1 is MNHEY and CDR2 is SVGAGI. The CDR3 DNA sequence: TGTGCCAGCAGTTCGGATAGCAATCAGCCCCAGCATTTT. It codes for CASSSDSNQPQHF.

This clone was observed a single time. This sequence joins TRBV4-1 and TRBJ1-5; D call uncertain. This CDR3 is 13 amino acids long. V lost 0 bases to trimming and J lost 3 bases, with 3 bases between them. The V gene's germline CDR1 is MGHRA and CDR2 YSYEKL. CDR3 DNA sequence: TGCGCCAGCAGCCAAGACACCAATCAGCCCCAGCATTTT. As protein: CASSQDTNQPQHF.

V gene TRBV6-5 combines with J gene TRBJ2-3, with 7 bases matching TRBD1. The V and J ends lost 6 bases and 2 bases, in that order; junction bases with no gene match: 8. Per the germline V gene, CDR1 is MNHEY and CDR2 is SVGAGI. This CDR3 region has 15 residues. The CDR3 protein is CASRPSGTVTDTQYF. CDR3 DNA sequence: TGTGCCAGCAGGCCGTCCGGGACAGTCACAGATACGCAGTATTTT.

The gene calls are TRBV28 and TRBJ2-1, with D possibly matching TRBD1 (6 bases). V dropped 4 bases and J dropped 9 bases, with 16 bases sitting between them. CDR1 and CDR2 from the germline V gene are MDHEN and SYDVKM. The CDR3 sequence is 14 residues long. CDR3 residues: CASSWGRRRGEQFF. CDR3 bases: TGTGCCAGCAGTTGGGGGCGCAGAAGAGGTGAGCAGTTCTTC.

The gene calls are TRBV6-5 and TRBJ1-2; tentative D call: TRBD1 (5 bases). The CDR3 runs to 14 residues. Germline V gene lookup returns CDR1 MNHEY and CDR2 SVGAGI. Trimming cost V 1 base and J 7 bases, with 13 bases left between them. CDR3 nucleotide sequence: TGTGCCAGCAGTTACTTTCTGGGACTGCTTGGCTACACCTTC. This codes for CASSYFLGLLGYTF.